The next 14 T cell receptor beta chains were all read from a single sample in a study of circulating CD8 cells and anti-PD-1 response in melanoma. Each library started from around 14 ng of total RNA using the QIAseq Immune Repertoire TCR panel. TCRdb itself ran the reads through MiXCR, one entry per CDR3 protein. The sample shows over a hundred distinct CDR3 sequences, 8% to 10% of them seen only once. Live CD3+CD8+TCRalphabeta+ cells were sorted into four subsets by PD-1 and/or TIGIT. The sequencing used CD8+ T cells from PBMCs, collected at baseline or after one month of anti-PD-1 therapy (not recorded which). The receptors were gathered from a human donor with melanoma.

By sample share, this clonotype is large. The chain recombines TRBV6-5 with TRBJ1-4, with a tentative D call TRBD1 (6 bases). This CDR3 contains 16 residues. Germline V lookup: CDR1 MNHEY, CDR2 SVGAGI. The V gene lost 0 bases and the J gene lost 3 bases, with 11 bases spanning the gap. This CDR3 is CASSYSTGGPNEKLFF. The CDR3 DNA sequence: TGTGCCAGCAGTTACTCGACGGGGGGGCCTAATGAAAAACTGTTTTTT.

The chain employs TRBV14 and TRBJ2-7; D unclear. Germline V gene data show CDR1 as SGHDN and CDR2 as FVKESK. Trimming cost V 4 bases and J 3 bases, with 7 bases left between them. The CDR3 is 12 residues long. This CDR3 reads CASSPANYEQYF. Here the CDR3 DNA reads TGTGCCAGCAGCCCGGCGAACTACGAGCAGTACTTC. The whole variable domain, filled in from reference TRBV14 and TRBJ2-7, reads EAGVTQFPSHSVIEKGQTVTLRCDPISGHDNLYWYRRVMGKEIKFLLHFVKESKQDESGMPNNRFLAERTGGTYSTLKVQPAELEDSGVYFCASSPANYEQYFGPGTRLTVT.

This clonotype ranks as hyperexpanded. The gene calls are TRBV4-3 and TRBJ2-6, with D unresolved. The CDR3 is 17 residues long. V shed 0 bases and J shed 0 bases, with 9 bases lying between them. Germline CDR1 is LGHNA and CDR2 is YSLEER. The chain's CDR3 is CASSQDGEVSGANVLTF. The CDR3 DNA follows: TGCGCCAGCAGCCAAGATGGTGAGGTCTCTGGGGCCAACGTCCTGACTTTC.

This chain joins TRBV13 and TRBJ2-3; 11 bases agree with TRBD2. CDR1 and CDR2 from the germline V gene are PRHDT and FYEKMQ (reference sequence). J gave up 2 bases and V 5 bases, and 9 bases lay outside the gene matches. The CDR3 contains 17 residues. CDR3 nucleotide sequence: TGTGCCAGCAGCCCCGGGGGGACTAGCGGAGACACAGATACGCAGTATTTT. It encodes CASSPGGTSGDTDTQYF. Full variable domain (missing parts from reference TRBV13 and TRBJ2-3): AAGVIQSPRHLIKEKRETATLKCYPIPRHDTVYWYQQGPGQDPQFLISFYEKMQSDKGSIPDRFSAQQFSDYHSELNMSSLELGDSALYFCASSPGGTSGDTDTQYFGPGTRLTVL.

By share of the sample, this clonotype is large. The gene calls are TRBV24-1 and TRBJ1-5; 9 bases align to TRBD1. The junction had 9 bases not matched to a gene; V was cut back by 2 bases and J by 2 bases. CDR1 KGHDR and CDR2 SFDVKD come from the germline V gene. The CDR3 extends over 18 amino acids. CDR3 coding DNA: TGTGCCACCAGTGATTCCGGGACAGGGCTTTTTGGCAATCAGCCCCAGCATTTT. Translating it yields CATSDSGTGLFGNQPQHF.

By share of the sample, this clonotype is hyperexpanded. The chain has TRBV25-1 and TRBJ1-1; no definite D call. The CDR3 loop spans 14 amino acids. The V end was cut by 2 bases, the J end by 4 bases, with 11 bases between. Germline CDR1 reads MGHDK; CDR2 reads SYGVNS. The CDR3 DNA sequence: TGTGCCAGCAGTGAACGGGGAGGACGCACTGAAGCTTTCTTT. Protein: CASSERGGRTEAFF.

By share of the sample, this clonotype is large. The chain joins TRBV28 to TRBJ2-3; D not certain. Between the trimmed V and J ends, which lost 10 bases and 5 bases, there was a span of 22 bases. The CDR3 consists of 15 residues. The germline CDR1 and CDR2 sequences are MDHEN and SYDVKM. CDR3: CATRAEDARIDTQYF. CDR3 nucleotide sequence: TGTGCCACCCGCGCTGAGGACGCCCGCATAGATACGCAGTATTTT.

This clonotype is judged large. This sequence joins TRBV27 and TRBJ2-1; D ambiguous. This CDR3 region has 15 residues. V was pared by 4 bases and J by 2 bases, with 12 bases between. The germline gives CDR1 MNHEY, CDR2 SMNVEV (reference sequence). In nucleotides, the CDR3 is TGTGCCAGCAGTTCGAATCTAGAACCCTACAATGAGCAGTTCTTC. It encodes CASSSNLEPYNEQFF.

This clonotype is categorized as medium-sized. One base away lies a much larger clone, so this may be a sequencing read error. The chain couples TRBV6-5 to TRBJ2-7; D remains ambiguous. The end of the DNA fits TRBJ2-1 better, so the J call may be wrong. This CDR3 has 14 residues. Germline CDR1 is MNHEY and CDR2 is SVGAGI. The CDR3 region has the DNA TGTGCCAGCAGTTATGGCAGGAAACCTTACGAGCAGTTCTTC. Its protein is CASSYGRKPYEQFF.

By sample fraction, this clonotype is large (0.1 to 1%). The chain links TRBV7-2 to TRBJ2-1; D is undetermined. With 8 bases removed from V and 0 bases from J, the gap between germline ends came to 5 bases. CDR3 length equals 12 residues. Germline V CDR1 and CDR2: SGHTA, FQGNSA. In nucleotides, the CDR3 is TGTGCCAGCGCCGTCTCCTACAATGAGCAGTTCTTC. This sequence encodes CASAVSYNEQFF. Supplemented by reference TRBV7-2 and TRBJ2-1, the full variable domain reads GAGVSQSPSNKVTEKGKDVELRCDPISGHTALYWYRQSLGQGLEFLIYFQGNSAPDKSGLPSDRFSAERTGGSVSTLTIQRTQQEDSAVYLCASAVSYNEQFFGPGTRLTVL.

This clonotype is deemed medium-sized. The rearrangement joins TRBV25-1 to TRBJ1-4; tentatively, D is TRBD1 (6 bases). In germline, CDR1 is MGHDK, CDR2 SYGVNS. The CDR3 consists of 18 residues. V was trimmed by 3 bases and J by 7 bases, leaving 24 bases between them. CDR3 protein: CASSDPPLGVQGFEKLFF. DNA of the CDR3: TGTGCCAGCAGTGATCCCCCCCTGGGAGTACAGGGCTTTGAAAAACTGTTTTTT.

This clonotype is labeled as medium-sized (0.01 to 0.1%). Just one base apart from a much larger clone, this may be a read error. The chain recombines TRBV18 with TRBJ2-7; D perhaps matches TRBD1 (6 bases). The CDR3 runs 14 residues. Per the germline V gene, CDR1 is KGHSH and CDR2 is LQKENI. The CDR3 sequence: CAGSPTGYFGEQYF. The CDR3 bases are TGTGCCGGCTCACCCACAGGGTACTTCGGCGAGCAGTACTTC.

Relative to its sample, this clonotype is large (0.1 to 1%). The rearrangement joins TRBV20-1 to TRBJ2-3; D gene unclear. The CDR3 length is 15 residues. Germline values: CDR1 DFQATT, CDR2 SNEGSKA (reference sequence). V was shortened by 6 bases and J by 2 bases, with 18 bases between the two germline ends. The DNA of the CDR3 is TGCAGTGCCATCCGATTGCAACAGTACACAGATACGCAGTATTTT. Protein: CSAIRLQQYTDTQYF.

This clonotype counts as hyperexpanded. This chain uses TRBV19 with TRBJ2-3, with 10 nucleotides matching TRBD2. CDR1 is LNHDA, CDR2 SQIVND, per germline (reference sequence). The length of the CDR3 is 15 residues. V trimming: 5 bases; J trimming: 2 bases; junction bases outside the gene matches: 4. The CDR3 DNA follows: TGTGCCAGTAGTTCCGGGACTAGCGTCACAGATACGCAGTATTTT. It yields the protein CASSSGTSVTDTQYF.